The entry below gives a single TCR beta chain sequence along with its context. Antigen unknown. The sample comes from a study of blood T cells in healthy people across ages. The use of a sample-barcoded 5' primer and a J-beta primer mix characterized a second PCR of roughly 6 to 11 cycles. Each TCR beta cDNA got a 12-nucleotide random molecular identifier. MiXCR was run by TCRdb on the 5' RACE reads, yielding one entry per CDR3 protein. The top ten clones hold more than 6% of a sample with about 1.4 million distinct CDR3 sequences, around 59% of them seen once. General study points: Naive T cell percentage showed a strong correlation with the diversity of TCR beta.

The V gene lost 2 bases and the J gene lost 0 bases, with 13 bases spanning the gap. The CDR3 runs to 16 residues. Germline CDR1 and CDR2: WSHSY and SAAADI. The clonotype originates from a man between 18 and 35 years old in good health. The rearrangement links TRBV10-2 to TRBJ1-2, with D hard to call. The sequenced material came from blood. CDR3 sequence: CASSEEWTVANYGYTF. CDR3 in DNA: TGCGCCAGCAGTGAGGAGTGGACGGTAGCTAACTATGGCTACACCTTC.